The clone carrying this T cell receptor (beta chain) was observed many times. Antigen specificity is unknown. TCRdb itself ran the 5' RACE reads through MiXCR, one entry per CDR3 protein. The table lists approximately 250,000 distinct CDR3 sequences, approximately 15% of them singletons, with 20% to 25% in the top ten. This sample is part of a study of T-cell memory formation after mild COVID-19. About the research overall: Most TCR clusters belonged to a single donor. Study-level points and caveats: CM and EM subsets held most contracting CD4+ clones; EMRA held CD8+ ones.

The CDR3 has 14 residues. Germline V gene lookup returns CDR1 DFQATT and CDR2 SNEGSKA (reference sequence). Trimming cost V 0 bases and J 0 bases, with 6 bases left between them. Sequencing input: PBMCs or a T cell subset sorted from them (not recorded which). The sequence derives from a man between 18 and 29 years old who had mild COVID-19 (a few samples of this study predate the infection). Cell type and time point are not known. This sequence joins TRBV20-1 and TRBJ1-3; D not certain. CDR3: CSARDPNSGNTIYF. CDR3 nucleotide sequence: TGCAGTGCTAGAGATCCCAACTCTGGAAACACCATATATTTT.